The 3 T cell receptor beta chains below all came from one sample that was sequenced in a study of T cells in Graves' hyperthyroidism and ophthalmopathy. RNA transcripts served as the template for amplifying TCR beta CDR3 regions. The TCR CDR3 was amplified in a first-round RT-PCR using the HTBI primer set. Each CDR3 protein gets one entry after TCRdb re-called the multiplex PCR reads with MiXCR. The sample yields about 500,000 distinct CDR3 sequences, 40% to 50% seen once. Sample: peripheral blood or thyroid tissue (not recorded which). These receptors were collected from an adult woman with Graves' disease, either hyperthyroidism or ophthalmopathy (not recorded which).

This chain links TRBV12-3 or TRBV12-4 with TRBJ2-2; TRBD1 aligns across 10 bases. The CDR3 contains 15 residues. Trimming took 2 bases from V and 5 from J; bases not matched to a gene: 2. CDR3 DNA sequence: TGTGCCAGCAGTTTATGGGACAGGGGAACCGGGGAGCTGTTTTTT. It specifies CASSLWDRGTGELFF.

The chain couples TRBV29-1 to TRBJ1-1; D gene ambiguous. This CDR3 is built from 12 residues. Germline CDR1 is SQVTM and CDR2 is ANQGSEA. V was clipped by 8 bases and J by 2 bases, with 12 bases between them. The CDR3 loop is CSSLAGNTEAFF. CDR3 coding DNA: TGCAGCAGTTTAGCCGGCAACACTGAAGCTTTCTTT.

The gene calls are TRBV9 and TRBJ1-5; TRBD1 matches 11 bases. V gave up 6 bases and J gave up 6 bases; unmatched junction bases: 5. This CDR3 spans 14 amino acids. Germline-derived CDR1 and CDR2 are SGDLS and YYNGEE. The DNA of the CDR3 is TGTGCCAGCACCCGGACAGGGGGCGTTCAGCCCCAGCATTTT. The encoded protein is CASTRTGGVQPQHF.